The text below deals with one T cell receptor (beta chain). Assignment of participants to cohorts was predicated upon participant-reported clinical history. The germline CDR1 and CDR2 sequences are MNHEY and SMNVEV (reference sequence). The junction had 6 bases not matched to a gene; V was cut back by 5 bases and J by 5 bases. The CDR3 has 14 residues. The repertoire was sequenced with immunoSEQ multiplex PCR; TCRdb's copy has only in-frame clones and lacks some. Among 110,000 to 150,000 clones listed, about 82% were seen once. This sample was taken from a study of blood T cell repertoires in COVID-19.

The sample taken for sequencing was PBMCs or T cells enriched from blood (not recorded which). This chain uses TRBV27 with TRBJ2-1; TRBD1 matches 7 bases. The sequence derives from a woman in her thirties or forties who had recovered from COVID-19. The CDR3 is CASSHRDRNNEQFF. The CDR3 nucleotides are TGTGCCAGCAGTCACCGGGACAGAAACAATGAGCAGTTCTTC.